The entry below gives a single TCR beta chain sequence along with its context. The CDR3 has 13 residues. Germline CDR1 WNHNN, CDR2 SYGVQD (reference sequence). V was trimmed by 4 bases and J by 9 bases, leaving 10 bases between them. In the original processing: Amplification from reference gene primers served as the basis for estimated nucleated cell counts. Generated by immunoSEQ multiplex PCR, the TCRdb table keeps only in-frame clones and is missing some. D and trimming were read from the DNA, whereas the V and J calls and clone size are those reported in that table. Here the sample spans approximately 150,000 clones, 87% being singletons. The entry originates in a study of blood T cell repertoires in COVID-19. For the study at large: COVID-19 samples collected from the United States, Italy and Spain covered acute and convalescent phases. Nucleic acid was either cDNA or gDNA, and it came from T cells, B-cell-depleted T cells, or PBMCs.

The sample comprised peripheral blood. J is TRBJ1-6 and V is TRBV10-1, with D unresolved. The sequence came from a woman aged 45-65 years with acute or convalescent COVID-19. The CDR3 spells CASSGGIGSPLHF. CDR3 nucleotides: TGCGCCAGCAGTGGAGGGATTGGTTCACCCCTCCACTTT.